This entry describes one T cell receptor (beta chain). The antigen remains unidentified. This entry is derived from a study of shared clonotypes between healthy human individuals. Study details: A couple of female and a few male donors aged 18 to 49 were enrolled. Broader study findings: Non-shared clonotypes had lower generation probabilities than clonotypes shared by all four sorted-subset donors. Inspection by rarefaction showed sorted-subset sequencing to be incomplete despite large depth.

CD45RO negativity and positive selection for CCR7 defined naive CD8 cells, a population that excluded terminally differentiated effector memory CD45RA+ cells. It was around 220 ng DNA, some 30,000 T cell genomes, that sorted-subset replicate PCRs used. Assay used: immunoSEQ multiplex PCR; TCRdb lists only in-frame clones, some missing. The table shows 750,000 to 1,000,000 clones, with almost 95% occurring only once. Sequencing used naive CD8+ T cells sorted from blood. The sequence came from a man aged 25-45 years in good health.

The CDR3 nucleotides are TGTGCCAGCAGCCCCACGTTGCGGGCCATAGATACGCAGTATTTT. This codes for CASSPTLRAIDTQYF. V is TRBV27 and J is TRBJ2-3, with D perhaps TRBD2 (5 bases). In germline, CDR1 is MNHEY, CDR2 SMNVEV (reference sequence). V lost 6 bases, J lost 5 bases, and 18 bases lay in between. The CDR3 runs 15 residues.